The 23 T cell receptor beta chains reported below all come from one sample, sequenced in a study of T cell responses to AZD1222 COVID-19 vaccine. The repertoire was sequenced with immunoSEQ multiplex PCR; TCRdb's copy has only in-frame clones and lacks some. The sample yields 80,000 or so clones, around 90% seen once. This specimen was peripheral blood, taken 28 days after the second AZD1222 dose. These receptors came from an adult who received the AZD1222 COVID-19 vaccine.

The chain combines TRBV7-8 with TRBJ2-7; TRBD1 aligns across 7 bases. Germline CDR1 SGHVS, CDR2 FQNEAQ. V was pared by 4 bases and J by 3 bases, with 18 bases of the junction left unmatched. The CDR3 runs to 18 residues. CDR3: CASSSPGTESPRYYEQYF. The DNA of the CDR3 is TGTGCCAGCAGCTCACCAGGGACAGAATCTCCCCGCTACTACGAGCAGTACTTC.

V gene TRBV4-1 combines with J gene TRBJ2-1, with 9 bases aligning to TRBD1. With V trimmed by 3 bases and J by 6 bases, 12 bases remained unmatched. In germline, CDR1 is MGHRA, CDR2 YSYEKL. The CDR3 extends over 17 amino acids. The CDR3 loop is CASSHSPGQGRANEQFF. In DNA, the CDR3 is TGCGCCAGCAGCCATTCACCGGGACAGGGTCGAGCCAATGAGCAGTTCTTC.

The chain carries TRBV6-5 and TRBJ2-1, with 8 bases matching TRBD2. Per germline, CDR1 MNHEY and CDR2 SVGAGI. This CDR3 comprises 15 residues. Trimming took 4 bases from V and 0 from J; bases not matched to a gene: 2. The DNA for the CDR3 is TGTGCCAGCAGTTCGGCGGGAGGCTCCTACAATGAGCAGTTCTTC. Encoded protein: CASSSAGGSYNEQFF.

This rearrangement joins TRBV4-2 to TRBJ2-6, with TRBD1 identical over 10 bases. The CDR3 totals 16 residues. V shed 1 base, J shed 11 bases, and the junction held 8 bases outside the gene matches. Per germline, CDR1 LGHNA and CDR2 YNFKEQ. The CDR3 reads CASSQGPGQGDHVLTF. The CDR3 bases are TGTGCCAGCAGCCAAGGTCCAGGACAGGGGGACCACGTCCTGACTTTC.

V usage is TRBV19 and J usage is TRBJ1-5, with D possibly TRBD1 on 5 matching bases. Germline V gives CDR1 LNHDA, CDR2 SQIVND (reference sequence). Trimming took off 5 bases at V and 3 bases at J, with 14 bases between the two ends. The CDR3 contains 15 residues. The CDR3 loop is CASSSRRGNNQPQHF. The CDR3 DNA reads as TGTGCCAGTAGTTCCCGAAGGGGAAACAATCAGCCCCAGCATTTT.

V gene TRBV7-6 combines with J gene TRBJ2-2; D ambiguous. This CDR3 comprises 13 residues. Looked up from germline, CDR1 is SGHVS and CDR2 is FNYEAQ. V lost 5 bases and J 5 bases, leaving 9 bases between the germline ends. The CDR3 is CASSPPRTGELFF. The CDR3 nucleotides are TGTGCCAGCAGCCCACCCCGGACCGGGGAGCTGTTTTTT.

The chain uses TRBV20-1 and TRBJ1-1, with a tentative D call TRBD1 (5 bases). The CDR3 has 13 residues. Germline CDR1 DFQATT, CDR2 SNEGSKA (reference sequence). The V and J ends lost 3 bases and 1 base respectively, with 9 bases between them. The CDR3 here is CSASGTRNTEAFF. In DNA form, the CDR3 reads TGCAGTGCTAGTGGGACGCGGAACACTGAAGCTTTCTTT.

The V gene is TRBV3-1 (or the pseudogene TRBV3-2), the J gene TRBJ2-1; 9 bases align to TRBD2. Germline loops: CDR1 LGHDT, CDR2 YNNKEL (reference sequence). The V and J ends lost 5 bases and 12 bases, in that order; junction bases with no gene match: 5. There are 12 residues in the CDR3. The CDR3 region is CASSYSGSSQFF. CDR3 in DNA: TGTGCCAGCAGCTATAGCGGGAGTTCGCAGTTCTTC.

The rearrangement uses TRBV6-5 and TRBJ1-5; tentatively, D is TRBD1 (6 bases). Germline CDR1 and CDR2: MNHEY and SVGAGI. This CDR3 comprises 13 residues. V dropped 6 bases and J dropped 4 bases, with 10 bases sitting between them. The CDR3: CASRQGGNQPQHF. CDR3 in DNA: TGTGCCAGCAGACAAGGGGGAAATCAGCCCCAGCATTTT.

This chain connects TRBV29-1 to TRBJ2-1, with D unresolved. Germline V lookup: CDR1 SQVTM, CDR2 ANQGSEA. V was pared by 6 bases and J by 7 bases, with 10 bases between. The length of the CDR3 is 11 residues. This CDR3 is CSVPVGNEQFF. CDR3 bases: TGCAGCGTCCCTGTGGGGAATGAGCAGTTCTTC.

V is TRBV5-6 and J is TRBJ2-7; D call uncertain. Trimming shortened V by 2 bases and J by 0 bases, and 6 bases separated the two germline ends. The CDR3 length is 13 residues. Germline V gene lookup returns CDR1 SGHDT and CDR2 YYEEEE. CDR3 sequence: CASSLPSSYEQYF. CDR3 nucleotides: TGTGCCAGCAGCTTACCCAGCTCCTACGAGCAGTACTTC.

The CDR3 here is CASRPGTWGWLAGAAGEQFF. The DNA for the CDR3 is TGTGCCAGCAGGCCCGGGACTTGGGGGTGGCTAGCGGGGGCCGCGGGTGAGCAGTTCTTC. The rearrangement links TRBV5-8 to TRBJ2-1, with TRBD2 identical over 10 bases. This CDR3 contains 20 residues. V gave up 5 bases and J gave up 9 bases; unmatched junction bases: 26. Germline V lookup: CDR1 SGHTS, CDR2 YDEGEE.

The chain has TRBV27 and TRBJ1-2; the D gene is possibly TRBD1 (5 bases). The germline V gene encodes CDR1 MNHEY and CDR2 SMNVEV (reference sequence). Trimming pared 4 bases from V and 8 bases from J, leaving 8 bases between. CDR3 length: 11 residues. As DNA, the CDR3 is TGTGCCAGCAGTTCCGGGGGAGGCTACACCTTC. It codes for CASSSGGGYTF.

This chain links TRBV28 with TRBJ2-6, with TRBD1 matching 9 bases. CDR1 MDHEN and CDR2 SYDVKM come from the germline V gene. With 5 bases clipped from V and 0 bases from J, the junction kept 5 bases outside the gene matches. This CDR3 has 17 residues. CDR3 amino acids: CASSRTGAISGANVLTF. The CDR3 bases are TGTGCCAGCAGTCGGACAGGGGCAATCTCTGGGGCCAACGTCCTGACTTTC.

The chain links TRBV27 to TRBJ1-4; D call uncertain. Germline V gene sequence: CDR1 MNHEY, CDR2 SMNVEV (reference sequence). Trimming removed 2 bases from V and 10 bases from J, with 11 bases in between. The CDR3 has 13 residues. DNA of the CDR3: TGTGCCAGCAGTTTACCCTCTGGTGGAAAACTGTTTTTT. It encodes CASSLPSGGKLFF. The complete variable domain, with remaining parts taken from reference TRBV27 and TRBJ1-4, reads EAQVTQNPRYLITVTGKKLTVTCSQNMNHEYMSWYRQDPGLGLRQIYYSMNVEVTDKGDVPEGYKVSRKEKRNFPLILESPSPNQTSLYFCASSLPSGGKLFFGSGTQLSVL.

The chain joins TRBV11-2 to TRBJ2-3; 8 bases align to TRBD2. The CDR3 extends over 16 amino acids. With 3 bases clipped from V and 5 bases from J, the junction kept 10 bases outside the gene matches. The germline CDR1 and CDR2 sequences are SGHAT and FQNNGV. For the CDR3, the DNA is TGTGCCAGCAGCTTCTTCGGGAGGGCCTGGGAAGATACGCAGTATTTT. This translates into CASSFFGRAWEDTQYF.

J is TRBJ1-3 and V is TRBV11-2; the D is unclear. V was shortened by 4 bases and J by 0 bases, with 10 bases between the two germline ends. Germline CDR1 is SGHAT and CDR2 is FQNNGV. This CDR3 spans 15 amino acids. CDR3 sequence: CASSWSRSSGNTIYF. DNA for the CDR3: TGTGCCAGCAGCTGGAGCAGGAGCTCTGGAAACACCATATATTTT.

The genes are TRBV19 and TRBJ1-2, with a tentative D call TRBD1 (5 bases). The CDR3 spans 12 residues. Trimming stripped 10 bases from V and 8 bases from J, with 17 bases between. The germline V gene has CDR1 LNHDA and CDR2 SQIVND (reference sequence). The CDR3 reads CATTGVLPGYTF. Written as DNA, the CDR3 is TGTGCCACGACGGGGGTCCTCCCGGGCTACACCTTC.

The chain has TRBV6-2 or TRBV6-3 and TRBJ1-5; 7 bases are a match to TRBD1. CDR1 and CDR2 from the germline V gene are MNHEY and SVGEGT. The CDR3 totals 16 residues. V lost 5 bases and J lost 5; bases outside the gene matches: 12. Written as DNA, the CDR3 is TGTGCCAGCAGTACGGGGGACGACAGGGAGTATCAGCCCCAGCATTTT. Translating it yields CASSTGDDREYQPQHF.

The chain employs TRBV29-1 and TRBJ2-7; TRBD2 agrees at 7 bases. Looked up from germline, CDR1 is SQVTM and CDR2 is ANQGSEA. The CDR3 sequence is 14 residues long. Trimming removed 5 bases from V and 3 bases from J; junction bases left unmatched: 10. Written as DNA, the CDR3 is TGCAGCGTTCGCCCCAGCGGGGAAGGCTACGAGCAGTACTTC. Its protein is CSVRPSGEGYEQYF.

The chain uses TRBV10-3 and TRBJ2-5; D remains unclear. With 4 bases removed from V and 3 bases from J, the gap between germline ends came to 9 bases. Germline V gene lookup returns CDR1 ENHRY and CDR2 SYGVKD. This CDR3 has 13 amino acids. Here the CDR3 reads CAISGGQEETQYF. Here the CDR3 DNA reads TGTGCCATCAGTGGGGGTCAGGAAGAGACCCAGTACTTC.

As DNA, the CDR3 is TGTGCCAGCAGGTCACAGGTCCCCGGCCCTGAAAAACTGTTTTTT. This encodes CASRSQVPGPEKLFF. V usage is TRBV28 and J usage is TRBJ1-4; a possible D gene is TRBD1 (5 bases). V dropped 6 bases and J dropped 7 bases, with 18 bases sitting between them. Germline V gene data show CDR1 as MDHEN and CDR2 as SYDVKM. The length of the CDR3 is 15 residues.

The chain joins TRBV7-7 to TRBJ2-7, with 9 bases matching TRBD1. This CDR3 spans 15 amino acids. V dropped 5 bases and J dropped 2; count of bases not matched to a gene: 7. Germline V gives CDR1 SSHAT, CDR2 FNYEAQ (reference sequence). The CDR3 here is CASSLRQGETYEQYF. In DNA form, the CDR3 reads TGTGCCAGCAGCCTTCGACAGGGGGAGACCTACGAGCAGTACTTC.